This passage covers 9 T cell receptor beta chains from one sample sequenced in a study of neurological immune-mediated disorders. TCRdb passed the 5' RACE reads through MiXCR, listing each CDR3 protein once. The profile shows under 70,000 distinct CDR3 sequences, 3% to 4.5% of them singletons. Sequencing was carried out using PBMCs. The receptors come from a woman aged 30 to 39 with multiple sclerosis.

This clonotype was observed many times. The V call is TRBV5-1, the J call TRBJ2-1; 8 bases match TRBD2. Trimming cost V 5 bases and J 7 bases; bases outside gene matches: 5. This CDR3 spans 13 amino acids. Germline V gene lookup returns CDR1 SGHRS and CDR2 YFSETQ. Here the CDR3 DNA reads TGCGCCAGCAGTTATAGCGGGATAAATGAGCAGTTCTTC. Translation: CASSYSGINEQFF.

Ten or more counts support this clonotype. The CDR3 coding sequence is TGTGCCAGCTACCAATCCTGGTGGACAGGGGACACCGGGGAGCTGTTTTTT. This codes for CASYQSWWTGDTGELFF. V and J are TRBV28 and TRBJ2-2; 9 bases fit TRBD1. The V gene end was trimmed by 8 bases and the J gene end by 3 bases; junction bases not matched to a gene: 13. The V gene's germline CDR1 is MDHEN and CDR2 SYDVKM. The CDR3 is 17 amino acids.

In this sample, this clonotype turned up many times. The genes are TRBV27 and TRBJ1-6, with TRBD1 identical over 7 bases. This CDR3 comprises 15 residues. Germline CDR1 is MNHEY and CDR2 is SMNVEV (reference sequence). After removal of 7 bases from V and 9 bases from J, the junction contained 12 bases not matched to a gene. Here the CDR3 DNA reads TGTGCCAGCAAAGACCCCGACAGGGAGGGTTCACCCCTCCACTTT. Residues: CASKDPDREGSPLHF.

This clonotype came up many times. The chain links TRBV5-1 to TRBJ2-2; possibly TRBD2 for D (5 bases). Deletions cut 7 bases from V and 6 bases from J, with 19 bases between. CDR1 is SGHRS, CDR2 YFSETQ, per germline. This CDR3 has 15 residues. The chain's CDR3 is CASYQHGETSGELFF. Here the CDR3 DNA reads TGCGCCAGCTACCAACACGGGGAGACATCCGGGGAGCTGTTTTTT. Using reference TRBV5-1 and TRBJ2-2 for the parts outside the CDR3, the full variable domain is KAGVTQTPRYLIKTRGQQVTLSCSPISGHRSVSWYQQTPGQGLQFLFEYFSETQRNKGNFPGRFSGRQFSNSRSEMNVSTLELGDSALYLCASYQHGETSGELFFGEGSRLTVL.

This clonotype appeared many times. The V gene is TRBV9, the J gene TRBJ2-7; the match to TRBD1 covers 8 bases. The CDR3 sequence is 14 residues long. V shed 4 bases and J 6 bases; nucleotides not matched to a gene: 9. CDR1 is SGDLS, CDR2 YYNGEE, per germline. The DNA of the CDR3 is TGTGCCAGCAGCCCACGACAGGGGTCCGGCGAGCAGTACTTC. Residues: CASSPRQGSGEQYF.

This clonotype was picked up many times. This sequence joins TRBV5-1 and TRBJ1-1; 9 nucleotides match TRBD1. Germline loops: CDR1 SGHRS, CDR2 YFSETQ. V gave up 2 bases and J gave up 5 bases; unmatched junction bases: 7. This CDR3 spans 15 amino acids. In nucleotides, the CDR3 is TGCGCCAGCAGCTTTGGGACAGGGAGGTTTACTGAAGCTTTCTTT. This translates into CASSFGTGRFTEAFF.

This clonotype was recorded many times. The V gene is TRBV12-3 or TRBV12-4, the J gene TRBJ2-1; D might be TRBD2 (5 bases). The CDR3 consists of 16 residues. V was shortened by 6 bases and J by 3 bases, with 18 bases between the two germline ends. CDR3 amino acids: CASSPGRRGLYNEQFF. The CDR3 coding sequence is TGTGCCAGCAGCCCCGGCAGGAGAGGACTCTACAATGAGCAGTTCTTC.

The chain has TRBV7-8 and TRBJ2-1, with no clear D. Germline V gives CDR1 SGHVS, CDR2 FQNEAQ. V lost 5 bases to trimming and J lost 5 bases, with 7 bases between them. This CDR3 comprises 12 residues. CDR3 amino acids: CASSKKNNEQFF. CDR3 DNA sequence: TGTGCCAGCAGCAAAAAGAACAATGAGCAGTTCTTC.

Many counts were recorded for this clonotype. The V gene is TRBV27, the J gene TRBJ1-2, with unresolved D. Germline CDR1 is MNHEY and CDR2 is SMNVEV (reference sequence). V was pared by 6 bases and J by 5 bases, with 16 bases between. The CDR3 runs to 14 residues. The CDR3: CASRPRVGAYGYTF. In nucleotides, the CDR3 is TGTGCCAGCAGACCCAGAGTGGGAGCATATGGCTACACCTTC.